The 21 T cell receptor beta chains below all came from one sample that was sequenced in a study of CD8 T cells in Susac syndrome. About 0.5 to 1 ug RNA was reverse transcribed with random hexamers. MiXCR was run by TCRdb on the immunoSEQ multiplex PCR reads, yielding one entry per CDR3 protein. The sample lists roughly 330,000 distinct CDR3 sequences, 92% occurring once. Sequencing was done on a sample of CD4+ T cells from PBMCs. The origin of the receptors is a human donor with multiple sclerosis.

The chain uses TRBV20-1 and TRBJ2-3; D gene ambiguous. Trimming shortened V by 3 bases and J by 1 base, and 8 bases separated the two germline ends. This CDR3 comprises 13 residues. CDR1 and CDR2 (germline): DFQATT, SNEGSKA (reference sequence). The CDR3 spells CSARPPGTDTQYF. As DNA, the CDR3 is TGCAGTGCTAGGCCGCCCGGCACAGATACGCAGTATTTT.

This chain connects TRBV20-1 to TRBJ2-5; 7 nucleotides match TRBD1. CDR3 length: 13 residues. The germline V gene has CDR1 DFQATT and CDR2 SNEGSKA (reference sequence). V was pared by 5 bases and J by 1 base, with 4 bases of the junction left unmatched. The CDR3 spells CSAPWDSQETQYF. The CDR3 bases are TGCAGTGCTCCCTGGGACAGCCAAGAGACCCAGTACTTC.

This clonotype was picked up one time. The chain links TRBV12-3 or TRBV12-4 to TRBJ2-1, with a tentative D call TRBD2 (5 bases). The length of the CDR3 is 14 residues. The V gene lost 5 bases and the J gene lost 10 bases, with 18 bases spanning the gap. CDR3 nucleotide sequence: TGTGCCAGCAGTACCGGCGGGTCCCGAGAAGAGCAGTTCTTC. Its translation: CASSTGGSREEQFF.

The chain couples TRBV7-6 to TRBJ2-2, with D uncertain. Trimming removed 5 bases from V and 0 bases from J, with 10 bases in between. The CDR3 is 15 amino acids. Germline V gene sequence: CDR1 SGHVS, CDR2 FNYEAQ. CDR3 nucleotides: TGTGCCAGCAGCCAATCAGTCGCGAACACCGGGGAGCTGTTTTTT. It yields the protein CASSQSVANTGELFF. Complete variable domain (other parts from reference TRBV7-6 and TRBJ2-2): GAGVSQSPRYKVTKRGQDVALRCDPISGHVSLYWYRQALGQGPEFLTYFNYEAQQDKSGLPNDRFSAERPEGSISTLTIQRTEQRDSAMYRCASSQSVANTGELFFGEGSRLTVL.

This clonotype appeared once. This chain links TRBV19 with TRBJ1-1; TRBD1 matches 7 bases. CDR1 and CDR2 (germline): LNHDA, SQIVND (reference sequence). The CDR3 has 14 amino acids. V was clipped by 9 bases and J by 5 bases; unmatched bases: 12. CDR3 amino acids: CARTKLQGNTEAFF. The DNA of the CDR3 is TGTGCCAGGACCAAGTTACAGGGGAATACTGAAGCTTTCTTT.

The chain employs TRBV20-1 and TRBJ2-5, with 9 bases aligning to TRBD2. Looked up from germline, CDR1 is DFQATT and CDR2 is SNEGSKA (reference sequence). V gave up 1 base and J gave up 6 bases; unmatched junction bases: 6. This CDR3 contains 14 residues. CDR3 nucleotides: TGCAGTGCTAGAGTCAGCGGGAGGAGGAAGACCCAGTACTTC. It specifies CSARVSGRRKTQYF.

This chain links TRBV3-1 with TRBJ1-5; TRBD1 might be the D (5 bases). The ends were cut back, 3 bases at V and 5 bases at J, with 14 bases in the middle. The CDR3 spans 15 residues. In germline, CDR1 is LGHDT, CDR2 YNNKEL (reference sequence). CDR3 nucleotides: TGTGCCAGCAGCCAGGGGCGGGGTAGTTATCAGCCCCAGCATTTT. It codes for CASSQGRGSYQPQHF.

The chain is built from TRBV9 and TRBJ1-4; D call uncertain. V gave up 0 bases and J gave up 3 bases, with 9 bases separating them. The CDR3 has 15 residues. CDR1 and CDR2 (germline): SGDLS, YYNGEE. CDR3 loop: CASSVAVAPNEKLFF. The CDR3 DNA follows: TGTGCCAGCAGCGTAGCTGTAGCCCCTAATGAAAAACTGTTTTTT.

The V and J genes are TRBV24-1 and TRBJ2-1; D may be TRBD2 (5 bases). Trimming took off 5 bases at V and 4 bases at J, with 11 bases between the two ends. The germline gives CDR1 KGHDR, CDR2 SFDVKD. This CDR3 has 14 residues. CDR3 sequence (DNA): TGTGCCACCAGTGGAGGGCCTGTTTACAATGAGCAGTTCTTC. It yields the protein CATSGGPVYNEQFF.

This chain connects TRBV27 to TRBJ2-7; 9 bases match TRBD2. The V gene's germline CDR1 is MNHEY and CDR2 SMNVEV (reference sequence). The CDR3 is made up of 16 amino acids. J gave up 2 bases and V 3 bases, and 8 bases lay outside the gene matches. The CDR3 DNA sequence: TGTGCCAGCAGTTTTCGCGGGACTAGCCCTCCCTACGAGCAGTACTTC. Translating gives CASSFRGTSPPYEQYF.

This clonotype has only one observation. The J gene is TRBJ1-2, the V gene TRBV20-1; 7 bases line up with TRBD1. The V gene end was trimmed by 0 bases and the J gene end by 1 base; junction bases not matched to a gene: 14. This CDR3 has 18 amino acids. CDR1 is DFQATT and CDR2 is SNEGSKA in the germline V gene (reference sequence). CDR3: CSARDMGISTGINYGYTF. The CDR3 bases are TGCAGTGCTAGAGATATGGGAATATCGACAGGGATTAACTATGGCTACACCTTC.

This clonotype is a singleton in its sample. V is TRBV7-8 and J is TRBJ1-6; D is perhaps TRBD1 (6 bases). Germline V CDR1 and CDR2: SGHVS, FQNEAQ. This CDR3 spans 15 amino acids. V lost 3 bases and J 9 bases, leaving 15 bases between the germline ends. The CDR3 sequence: CASSLQNRAGSPLHF. The CDR3 region has the DNA TGTGCCAGCAGCTTGCAAAACAGGGCTGGTTCACCCCTCCACTTT. Filled out from reference TRBV7-8 and TRBJ1-6, the complete variable domain reads GAGVSQSPRYKVAKRGQDVALRCDPISGHVSLFWYQQALGQGPEFLTYFQNEAQLDKSGLPSDRFFAERPEGSVSTLKIQRTQQEDSAVYLCASSLQNRAGSPLHFGNGTRLTVT.

In this sample, this clonotype turned up a few times. V is TRBV18 and J is TRBJ2-7, with TRBD1 as a possible D gene (6 bases). The CDR3 consists of 13 residues. V lost 6 bases and J lost 1, with 10 bases in between. From germline, CDR1 is KGHSH and CDR2 LQKENI. The CDR3 coding sequence is TGTGCCAGCTCCCCGGACAGTTCCTACGAGCAGTACTTC. It translates to CASSPDSSYEQYF.

V gene TRBV20-1 combines with J gene TRBJ1-2, with D hard to call. CDR3 length: 15 residues. Trimming removed 3 bases at V and 3 bases at J, with 17 bases between. The germline gives CDR1 DFQATT, CDR2 SNEGSKA (reference sequence). The CDR3 bases are TGCAGTGCTAGGGGTCGGGGAGGACCCTACTATGGCTACACCTTC. It translates to CSARGRGGPYYGYTF.

The chain combines TRBV18 with TRBJ2-1; D unresolved. Per the germline V gene, CDR1 is KGHSH and CDR2 is LQKENI. V lost 3 bases and J 0 bases, leaving 9 bases between the germline ends. CDR3 size: 15 residues. The CDR3 here is CASSPPGPSYNEQFF. CDR3 DNA sequence: TGTGCCAGCTCACCCCCTGGTCCCTCCTACAATGAGCAGTTCTTC.

This chain uses TRBV6-2 or TRBV6-3 with TRBJ1-5; D uncertain. V was shortened by 6 bases and J by 0 bases, with 21 bases between the two germline ends. This CDR3 contains 18 residues. The germline V gene has CDR1 MNHEY and CDR2 SVGEGT. CDR3 sequence (DNA): TGTGCCAGCAGCCCGACCGTCGCCCCTGATTATAGCAATCAGCCCCAGCATTTT. Encoded protein: CASSPTVAPDYSNQPQHF.

The rearrangement uses TRBV3-1 and TRBJ1-5; unclear D gene. V was pared by 0 bases and J by 5 bases, with 2 bases between. The CDR3 runs to 12 residues. CDR1 and CDR2 from the germline V gene are LGHDT and YNNKEL (reference sequence). The CDR3 sequence is CASSQDHQPQHF. Here the CDR3 DNA reads TGTGCCAGCAGCCAAGACCATCAGCCCCAGCATTTT.

J is TRBJ2-7 and V is TRBV5-1; D remains unclear. Germline CDR1 is SGHRS and CDR2 is YFSETQ. V was clipped by 4 bases and J by 2 bases, with 7 bases between them. This CDR3 has 12 amino acids. The CDR3 DNA is TGCGCCAGCAGCACCGACACCTACGAGCAGTACTTC. Amino acid sequence: CASSTDTYEQYF.

The chain couples TRBV11-2 to TRBJ2-5, with 12 positions matching TRBD2. Germline CDR1 and CDR2: SGHAT and FQNNGV. CDR3 size: 16 residues. Unmatched junction bases numbered 8, after V lost 6 bases and J lost 3 bases. Here the CDR3 reads CASSHTTSGGKETQYF. DNA for the CDR3: TGTGCCAGCAGTCACACGACTAGCGGGGGTAAAGAGACCCAGTACTTC.

The chain recombines TRBV10-3 with TRBJ2-2; D is perhaps TRBD1 (6 bases). The CDR3 loop spans 16 amino acids. Per germline, CDR1 ENHRY and CDR2 SYGVKD. Trimming took off 3 bases at V and 6 bases at J, with 17 bases between the two ends. CDR3 sequence (DNA): TGTGCCATCAGTGATCCCTTTAAACAGGGTTCCGGGGAGCTGTTTTTT. It is translated as CAISDPFKQGSGELFF.

This chain joins TRBV24-1 and TRBJ2-2; 8 bases are shared with TRBD2. The CDR3 runs to 16 residues. The germline V gene has CDR1 KGHDR and CDR2 SFDVKD. V lost 7 bases and J lost 0; bases outside the gene matches: 6. Written as DNA, the CDR3 is TGTGCCACCAGAGCCACTAGCGGACCGAACACCGGGGAGCTGTTTTTT. Amino acid sequence: CATRATSGPNTGELFF.